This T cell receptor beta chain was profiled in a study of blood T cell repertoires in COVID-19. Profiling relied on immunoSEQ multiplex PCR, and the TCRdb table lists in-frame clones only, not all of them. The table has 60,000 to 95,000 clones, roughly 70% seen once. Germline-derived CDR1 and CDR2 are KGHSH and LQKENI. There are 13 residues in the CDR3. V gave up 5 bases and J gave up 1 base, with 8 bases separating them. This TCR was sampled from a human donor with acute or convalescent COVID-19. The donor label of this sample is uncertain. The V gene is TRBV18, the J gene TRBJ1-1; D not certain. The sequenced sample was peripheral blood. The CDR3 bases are TGTGCCAGCTCATCGCACAAGAACACTGAAGCTTTCTTT. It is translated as CASSSHKNTEAFF.